A selection of T cell receptor beta chains follows, all from one sample in a study of cytomegalovirus exposure and HLA in healthy donors. Libraries were prepared by immunoSEQ multiplex PCR; TCRdb keeps only in-frame clonotypes and omits some of them. This sample has about 150,000 clones, with approximately 86% found just once. The source material was PBMCs. Source of these receptors: a man between 18 and 29 years old in good health and CMV-seropositive. Both conserved end residues are part of each CDR3. The order of the fields is J gene, V gene, CDR3 protein.

J gene: TRBJ2-2; V gene: TRBV19; CDR3 protein: CASSKLAGDSTGELFF
J gene: TRBJ2-1; V gene: TRBV4-3; CDR3 protein: CASSQDFGGAVYNEQFF
J gene: TRBJ1-2; V gene: TRBV19; CDR3 protein: CASSSTGGPYGYTF
J gene: TRBJ2-7; V gene: TRBV21-1; CDR3 protein: CASITGGEQYF
J gene: TRBJ2-7; V gene: TRBV5-5; CDR3 protein: CASSSRSGVYEQYF
J gene: TRBJ2-1; V gene: TRBV7-3; CDR3 protein: CASSGSVSSYNEQFF
J gene: TRBJ1-4; V gene: TRBV7-2; CDR3 protein: CASSLVGLNEKLFF
J gene: TRBJ1-2; V gene: TRBV6-5; CDR3 protein: CASRQTAPNYGYTF
J gene: TRBJ2-1; V gene: TRBV5-1; CDR3 protein: CASSLEQRTYNEQFF
J gene: TRBJ1-2; V gene: TRBV27; CDR3 protein: CASSPLGAVYGYTF
J gene: TRBJ2-1; V gene: TRBV7-8; CDR3 protein: CASRAGAGGNEQFF
J gene: TRBJ1-2; V gene: TRBV11-2; CDR3 protein: CASSSSPGHYGYTF
J gene: TRBJ2-7; V gene: TRBV5-1; CDR3 protein: CASSLTSGTYEQYF
J gene: TRBJ2-3; V gene: TRBV7-8; CDR3 protein: CASSPLGRAEEDTQYF
J gene: TRBJ2-7; V gene: TRBV7-6; CDR3 protein: CASSLGTGAGEQYF
J gene: TRBJ2-7; V gene: TRBV7-2; CDR3 protein: CASSLSFGTSASEQYF
J gene: TRBJ2-1; V gene: TRBV30; CDR3 protein: CAWSVVAGVEQFF
J gene: TRBJ2-7; V gene: TRBV15; CDR3 protein: CATREDRVSYEQYF
J gene: TRBJ2-3; V gene: TRBV7-6; CDR3 protein: CASTSGGRAWTDTQYF
J gene: TRBJ2-4; V gene: TRBV5-6; CDR3 protein: CASSSETSGGNIQYF
J gene: TRBJ2-1; V gene: TRBV27; CDR3 protein: CASTLQDPGVSINEQFF
J gene: TRBJ1-1; V gene: TRBV4-3; CDR3 protein: CASSQDIPGTFNTEAFF
J gene: TRBJ1-6; V gene: TRBV6-5; CDR3 protein: CASSYEGAGRSPLHF
J gene: TRBJ2-7; V gene: TRBV27; CDR3 protein: CASSFGGEQYF
J gene: TRBJ2-6; V gene: TRBV5-6; CDR3 protein: CASSLLGGNSGANVLTF
J gene: TRBJ1-2; V gene: TRBV29-1; CDR3 protein: CSVDRSYGYTF
J gene: TRBJ1-4; V gene: TRBV27; CDR3 protein: CASTLTGSNEKLFF
J gene: TRBJ2-1; V gene: TRBV9; CDR3 protein: CASSPRGYEQFF
J gene: TRBJ2-7; V gene: TRBV7-9; CDR3 protein: CASRDSSYEQYF
J gene: TRBJ1-1; V gene: TRBV5-4; CDR3 protein: CASSLGGGGPEAFF
J gene: TRBJ2-7; V gene: TRBV11-2; CDR3 protein: CASSSRTENYEQYF
J gene: TRBJ2-2; V gene: TRBV6-5; CDR3 protein: CASSYSIGAGTGELFF
J gene: TRBJ1-1; V gene: TRBV4-1; CDR3 protein: CASSQAGNTEAFF
J gene: TRBJ2-7; V gene: TRBV4-2; CDR3 protein: CASSQEGRLARSYEQYF
J gene: TRBJ2-1; V gene: TRBV29-1; CDR3 protein: CSVEELAGGGNEQFF
J gene: TRBJ1-1; V gene: TRBV6-5; CDR3 protein: CASSYSVTGNTEAFF
J gene: TRBJ2-1; V gene: TRBV7-3; CDR3 protein: CASSLSGAGEFF
J gene: TRBJ2-2; V gene: TRBV19; CDR3 protein: CASSPGHGRNTGELFF
J gene: TRBJ2-1; V gene: TRBV11-1; CDR3 protein: CASSLGLAEINEQFF
J gene: TRBJ2-1; V gene: TRBV5-1; CDR3 protein: CASSLSSPRGGSYNEQFF
J gene: TRBJ2-7; V gene: TRBV19; CDR3 protein: CASSISARAYEQYF
J gene: TRBJ2-1; V gene: TRBV7-9; CDR3 protein: CASSLISRGPSYNEQFF
J gene: TRBJ2-2; V gene: TRBV30; CDR3 protein: CAWSKTPGELFF
J gene: TRBJ2-7; V gene: TRBV19; CDR3 protein: CASSTGTGFYEQYF
J gene: TRBJ1-5; V gene: TRBV27; CDR3 protein: CASIIPPAGWGGPQHF
J gene: TRBJ2-7; V gene: TRBV7-2; CDR3 protein: CASSLTLETSGPQYF